This T cell receptor (beta chain) came from a study of persistence of HIV-infected CD4 T cells. In germline, CDR1 is KGHDR, CDR2 SFDVKD. V was clipped by 4 bases and J by 5 bases, with 13 bases between them. This CDR3 region has 15 residues. Anti-CD3/anti-CD28 beads served as a nonspecific positive control stimulus. Sorting of responding CD4+ T cells relied on upregulated CD40 ligand together with CD69. The immunoSEQ assay was version 4, run in survey mode. Assay: immunoSEQ multiplex PCR; the TCRdb copy retains only in-frame clones and omits some. Among 43,000 or so clones listed, roughly nine tenths were seen once. Only one count was recorded for this clone. What it recognizes is unknown.

The sample was CD4+ T cells sorted from PBMCs after roughly 18-hour stimulation, taken from a patient who received antiretroviral therapy. The chain links TRBV24-1 to TRBJ2-2; D might be TRBD1 or TRBD2, each matching 5 bases. The source is an adult man with HIV who was CMV-seropositive. The CDR3 is CATSDSLWGTGELFF. The CDR3 nucleotides read TGTGCCACCAGTGACTCGCTATGGGGGACCGGGGAGCTGTTTTTT.